This entry features one TCR beta chain sequence. Its specific antigen is unknown. Base qualities are missing; no much larger clone stands one base away. This sample is drawn from a study of lymphopenia after photon versus proton radiotherapy (dated by TCRdb to between 2017 and 2020). Describing the broader study: Photon and proton radiation therapy were compared by the study for their immunological effects in patients with gastrointestinal tumors who developed high-grade lymphopenia. The study was designed to characterize how the impact on the immune system differs between the two radiation modalities. The roughly 21 patients in the cohort had gastrointestinal tumors, were treated with either photon or proton therapy, and subsequently developed lymphopenia.

Study-level results and caveats: The authors looked at the survival association only in patients who died, and they framed better survival with proton therapy as a possibility rather than a demonstrated result. Across the cohort, an inverse correlation was found between a larger post-nadir drop in TCR diversity and overall survival time among patients who died. Relative stability during treatment was observed in proton-treated patients, whereas loss of naive T cells and TCR diversity and gain of effector/memory populations were observed in photon-treated patients. After the lymphocyte count nadir, oligoclonal expansion, especially of CD8+ Temra cells, was observed in photon-treated repertoires, and the drop in diversity was driven by this expansion.

The germline V gene sets CDR1 to SGHRS and CDR2 to YFSETQ. The CDR3 goes from the cysteine to the phenylalanine over 16 residues. The DNA shown is the 48-base CDR3, in frame from base 1. Compared with germline, V lacks 4 bases and J lacks 5 bases; bases without a gene match: 14. The library was built by means of the immunoSEQ multiplex PCR assay. Alongside multiparametric flow cytometry, deep sequencing of rearranged TCR beta loci was used to profile the T cell repertoires. TCRdb holds this immuneACCESS table with in-frame rearrangements only. Some clones are missing; in checked studies, unresolved V genes explain under half, and the rest has no known cause. This sample comprises tens of thousands of clones, about 83% of them detected only once. 2.9% of the sample is held by the ten biggest clonotypes.

Source: peripheral blood, taken from a patient treated with photon-based radiotherapy. This clonotype originated in a woman between 45 and 60 years old with pancreatic cancer. The chain is assembled from TRBV5-1 and TRBJ2-7, and 8 bases in between align with TRBD2. The CDR3 is CASSPGGAGSGHEQYF. The sequenced DNA: TGCGCCAGCAGCCCCGGGGGGGCAGGGAGCGGCCACGAGCAGTACTTC.